This TCR beta chain stems from a study of a mutant IDH1 vaccine in newly diagnosed glioma (dated by TCRdb to about 2021). With respect to the entire study: Eight vaccinations were administered to patients in weeks 1, 3, 5, 7, 11, 15, 19 and 23, corresponding to visits V03 through V10. Vaccination was initiated 4-6 weeks after radiotherapy alone, or concurrently with temozolomide cycles in the chemotherapy-containing groups. Of the 25 to 40 patients who were treated, approximately 60% were male and around 38% were female, and the mean age was roughly 40 years. Before enrollment, patients had received standard therapy of radiotherapy alone, temozolomide alone, or radiochemotherapy with temozolomide; most received the combination. Peripheral blood was drawn at six visits: V03 (baseline), V05, V07, V10, V12 and V13. Longitudinal TCRB deep sequencing was done for about two dozen treated patients, wherever samples were available for exploratory analyses. What the research found in general, with its limitations: Across multiple MHC alleles, vaccine-induced immune responses were seen in about 93% of patients. It was noted by the authors that analyses of patient blood samples could not be reproduced owing to sample limitations. PBMC samples for TCRB deep sequencing were selected based on availability. Pseudoprogression seemed to be unrelated to changes in the top peripheral T cell clonotypes found by TCRB sequencing.

The intended sense of this specimen's time point label: week 5, during vaccination. Every vaccine dose consisted of 300 ug of a 20-mer mutant IDH1 peptide in Montanide, administered subcutaneously together with topical imiquimod. The donors had newly diagnosed IDH1-mutant astrocytomas of WHO grade 3 or 4 that showed loss of nuclear ATRX. The samples were drawn from NOA16, a multicentre, single-arm, open-label phase I trial in Germany that tested a mutant IDH1 peptide vaccine in humans for the first time. The DNeasy Blood and Tissue Kit was used to extract genomic DNA from EDTA blood for TCRB sequencing. The CDR3 has 15 amino acids, counting the end cysteine and phenylalanine. Just the 45-base CDR3 DNA is kept, in frame starting at base 1. V is trimmed back by 6 bases and J by 8 bases, and the junction contains 12 bases that no gene match accounts for. Reading the germline V gene gives CDR1 SNHLY and CDR2 FYNNEI.

Receptors were amplified or captured by the immunoSEQ multiplex PCR assay. The hsTCRB Kit was used according to the manufacturer's protocol to amplify rearranged TCR beta chain sequences. An Illumina MiSeq was used to sequence the TCRB libraries. Under the source paper's analysis protocol: The kit vendor's proprietary platform handled demultiplexing, trimming and gene mapping. This is the immuneACCESS table as TCRdb keeps it, with only in-frame sequences that have V and J called. A part of the clones is gone; compared with another copy, unresolved V genes explain less than half, and the rest is unexplained. V and J calls and clone size are given by that table; D and trimming were obtained from the DNA. This sample gives approximately 76,000 clones in total; around 90% of them show up just once. The biggest ten clones account for roughly 0.56% of the sample. In the case of this clone: The specificity of this receptor is unknown. No clone much larger than this one lies a single base away; base qualities are absent.

Here the chain combines TRBV2 and TRBJ1-4; a stretch of 7 junction bases matches TRBD1. This clonotype originated in a woman aged 45-65 years with glioma. This specimen was PBMCs, taken from a glioma patient whose treatment included an IDH1 peptide vaccine. The CDR3 here reads CASRYGLTGAEKLFF. The base sequence is TGTGCCAGCAGATACGGTTTAACAGGGGCCGAAAAACTGTTTTTT.